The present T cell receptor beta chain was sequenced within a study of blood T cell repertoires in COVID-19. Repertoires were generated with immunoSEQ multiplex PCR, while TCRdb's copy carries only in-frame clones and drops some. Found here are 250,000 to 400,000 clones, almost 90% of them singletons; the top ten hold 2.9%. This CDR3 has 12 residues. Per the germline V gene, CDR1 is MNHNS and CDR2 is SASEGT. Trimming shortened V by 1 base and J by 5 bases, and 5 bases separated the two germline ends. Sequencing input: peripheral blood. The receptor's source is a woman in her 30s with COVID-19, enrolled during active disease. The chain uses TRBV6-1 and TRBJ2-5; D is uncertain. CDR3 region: CASSEVGETQYF. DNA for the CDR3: TGTGCCAGCAGTGAAGTCGGGGAGACCCAGTACTTC.